This T cell receptor (beta chain) was captured by sequencing in a study of shared clonotypes between healthy human individuals. CDR3 size: 19 residues. Method: immunoSEQ multiplex PCR; TCRdb's copy keeps in-frame clones and lacks some. This sample has 600,000 to 750,000 clones; about three quarters occur once, and the top ten carry less than 2%. In this sample, this clone turned up many times. Its antigen is still unknown. Findings of the study overall: Large sequencing depth failed to make sorted-subset sequencing complete, rarefaction showed.

Each sample came from a Caucasian adult donor living in Nashville, Tennessee. The material sequenced was memory CD4+ T cells sorted from blood. The subset denotes: CD45RA-negative fraction. The genes are TRBV21-1 and TRBJ1-5. TRBV21-1 corresponds to a pseudogene. The receptor's source is a woman under 40 in good health. CDR3 nucleotide sequence: TGTGCCAGCAGCTCAGACTACGGACACGTCACATATAGCAATCAGCCCCAGCATTTT. Protein sequence: CASSSDYGHVTYSNQPQHF.